This T cell receptor (beta chain) was documented in a study of blood T cell repertoires in COVID-19. Across the study: The origin of the acute and convalescent COVID-19 samples was the United States, Italy and Spain. PBMCs, B-cell-depleted T cells, or T cells provided the cDNA or gDNA that made up the material.

The CDR3 covers 16 residues. J was trimmed by 6 bases and V by 4 bases; bases with no gene match: 15. CDR1 SGHRS and CDR2 YFSETQ come from the germline V gene. This clone appeared once. As originally analysed: Amplification with reference gene primers provided the estimates of nucleated cell counts. Only in-frame clones appear in the TCRdb table, and some are missing; sequencing was by immunoSEQ multiplex PCR. V and J calls and clone size are those listed in that table; D and trimming were worked out from the DNA. The repertoire holds approximately 120,000 clones, with about 80% as singletons. The V and J genes are TRBV5-1 and TRBJ2-7; TRBD1 matches 8 bases. This sequence originates from a man between 60 and 75 years old with acute or convalescent COVID-19. The specimen was peripheral blood. The CDR3 DNA sequence: TGCGCCAGCAGCAAATTGACAGGGGACTCCCCTTCCGAGCAGTACTTC. Translated: CASSKLTGDSPSEQYF.